Listed here is a single T cell receptor beta chain. Its antigen is currently unknown. This specimen belongs to a study of CD8+ T cells in alopecia areata. Per the germline V gene, CDR1 is SQVTM and CDR2 is ANQGSEA. The CDR3 loop spans 12 amino acids. Trimming removed 5 bases at V and 2 bases at J, with 7 bases between. General observations from the study: TCR sharing across patients was less clear than in mice, possibly HLA-related.

Obtained from alopecia areata patients were lesional scalp punch biopsies along with peripheral blood. Extracted RNA was reverse transcribed, and the resulting cDNA served as sequencing template. TCRdb's copy holds only in-frame clones and misses some; the assay was immunoSEQ multiplex PCR. The profile shows about 12,000 clones, around 60% of them singletons. The rearrangement links TRBV29-1 to TRBJ1-5; unclear D gene. The sample comprised skin. This clonotype was obtained from a human donor with alopecia areata. CDR3 DNA sequence: TGCAGCGTTCTGTACGGCAATCAGCCCCAGCATTTT. Protein product: CSVLYGNQPQHF. The whole variable domain, remainder taken from reference TRBV29-1 and TRBJ1-5, is SAVISQKPSRDICQRGTSLTIQCQVDSQVTMMFWYRQQPGQSLTLIATANQGSEATYESGFVIDKFPISRPNLTFSTLTVSNMSPEDSSIYLCSVLYGNQPQHFGDGTRLSIL.